This T cell receptor beta chain was observed in a study of T cell changes during pregnancy in multiple sclerosis (dated by TCRdb to the late 2010s). About the study as a whole: The study looked at changes in the T cell repertoire across pregnancy in women with multiple sclerosis.

Libraries were prepared through the immunoSEQ multiplex PCR assay. TCRdb re-hosts the immuneACCESS table, in-frame sequences only. Its copies lack some clones; in the studies checked, an unresolved V gene accounts for under half of them, and the cause for the rest is not known. This sample gives some 81,000 clones in total; 85% to 95% of them show up just once. The ten largest account for just over 2.5% of the sample. Concerning this clone itself: Its antigen has not been determined. Nothing much larger sits one base from this clone, and base qualities are not available.

Counted from cysteine to phenylalanine, this CDR3 has 18 amino acids. The retained sequence is limited to the CDR3, 54 bases, with the frame set at the first base. Taken from the germline V gene, the CDR1 and CDR2 loops are SGHRS and YFSETQ. Deletion took 4 bases off V and 3 bases off J, with a span of 24 bases between the germline ends. Recombination linked TRBV5-1 to TRBJ2-3; TRBD2 might be the D gene, on 6 matching bases. The sequences come from peripheral blood, collected after pregnancy. This sequence was found in a female donor in good health, enrolled as a control in a pregnancy study. This receptor has the CDR3 CASSTKRPGLRNTDTQYF. The DNA reads TGCGCCAGCAGCACGAAGAGGCCGGGACTCCGTAATACAGATACGCAGTATTTT.